This T cell receptor (beta chain) was obtained from a study of T cells in Graves' hyperthyroidism and ophthalmopathy. Study observations and caveats: Blood also showed most of the thyroid clonotypes that were expanded above 0.001.

The investigators amplified TCR beta CDR3 regions from RNA transcripts. The HTBI primer set served for first-round RT-PCR of the TCR CDR3. MiXCR was run by TCRdb on the multiplex PCR reads, yielding one entry per CDR3 protein. The data contain under 350,000 distinct CDR3 sequences, less than 30% of them seen just once; the ten biggest clones take up more than 25%. This clonotype came up many times. Its specificity is unknown. The PBMCs were sourced from fresh peripheral blood (10 ml). From germline, CDR1 is SGHRS and CDR2 YFSETQ. CDR3 length: 20 amino acids. The V gene end was trimmed by 1 base and the J gene end by 1 base; junction bases not matched to a gene: 14.

The receptor was derived from a man in his forties or fifties with Graves' hyperthyroidism that later progressed to Graves' ophthalmopathy. This chain connects TRBV5-1 to TRBJ2-7; 13 positions agree with TRBD2. The sequenced sample was blood. As DNA, the CDR3 is TGCGCCAGCAGCTTGCCGACGGGGACTAGCGGGACCGGGTGGTCCTACGAGCAGTACTTC. Amino acid sequence: CASSLPTGTSGTGWSYEQYF.